Ten or more counts support the clone carrying this TCR beta chain. What it binds is not known. MiXCR was run by TCRdb on the 5' RACE reads, yielding one entry per CDR3 protein. The data hold hundreds of thousands of distinct CDR3 sequences, with approximately 15% observed a single time. The data stem from a study of T-cell memory formation after mild COVID-19. General study points: Later expanders leaned toward CD4+, whereas clones contracting from day 15 to 85 were balanced CD4/CD8. Pre-infection memory harbored some responding clones, suggesting cross-reactive memory joined. Specificity for SARS-CoV-2 was not confirmed among the second-wave clones peaking on day 37.

The V gene's germline CDR1 is SGHKS and CDR2 YYEKEE (reference sequence). The germline V and J ends were trimmed by 0 bases and 2 bases, with 5 bases remaining between them. This CDR3 has 13 amino acids. The chain links TRBV5-5 to TRBJ1-1; D not resolved. Sample: PBMCs or a T cell subset sorted from them (not recorded which). This sequence was found in a man younger than 30 who had mild COVID-19 (a few samples of this study predate the infection). Cell type and time point are not known. The CDR3 reads CASSLGTNTEAFF. The CDR3 DNA follows: TGTGCCAGCAGCTTGGGCACAAACACTGAAGCTTTCTTT.